One and the same sample provided the 12 T cell receptor beta chains below, sequenced in a study of vaccination and CD4 T cells after COVID-19. Via MiXCR, TCRdb re-called the PCR reads, giving one row per CDR3 protein. The data show about 18,000 distinct CDR3 sequences, less than 80% seen once. Specimen: CD4+ T cells from blood, collected before SARS-CoV-2 vaccination. The receptors shown here come from a human donor who had recovered from COVID-19.

This clonotype has more than one count but fewer than ten. V and J are TRBV20-1 and TRBJ2-5, with a tentative D call TRBD2 (5 bases). Germline-derived CDR1 and CDR2 are DFQATT and SNEGSKA (reference sequence). The CDR3 consists of 14 residues. V was clipped by 6 bases and J by 6 bases, with 20 bases between them. CDR3 sequence reads: CSAPIGLSEKTQYF. The CDR3 DNA follows: TGCAGTGCCCCGATCGGACTTAGCGAGAAGACCCAGTACTTC.

The chain carries TRBV21-1 and TRBJ1-5; no DNA check was done on the table's D call, TRBD1. TRBV21-1 is a known pseudogene. This CDR3 is built from 21 residues. The CDR3 here is CASSKAVTHSPGTGNNQPQHF. The CDR3 DNA reads TGTGCCAGCAGCAAAGCGGTAACCCACAGTCCCGGGACAGGGAACAATCAGCCCCAGCATTTT.

The chain is built from TRBV29-1 and TRBJ2-1, with no clear D. The CDR3 totals 13 residues. CDR1 and CDR2 from the germline V gene are SQVTM and ANQGSEA. The V and J ends lost 5 bases and 0 bases respectively, with 8 bases between them. The CDR3 sequence: CSVRTSSYNEQFF. DNA for the CDR3: TGCAGCGTTCGTACAAGCTCCTACAATGAGCAGTTCTTC.

This sequence joins TRBV24-1 and TRBJ2-5; 9 nucleotides agree with TRBD1. In germline, CDR1 is KGHDR, CDR2 SFDVKD. This CDR3 region has 15 residues. Unmatched junction bases numbered 3, after V lost 3 bases and J lost 2 bases. This CDR3 reads CATSDLGQGQETQYF. In DNA form, the CDR3 reads TGTGCCACCAGTGATCTCGGACAGGGGCAAGAGACCCAGTACTTC.

This clonotype is a singleton in its sample. The chain carries TRBV30 and TRBJ1-2, with D tentatively TRBD1 (6 bases). V lost 1 base and J lost 0, with 21 bases in between. This CDR3 contains 18 residues. The germline CDR1 and CDR2 sequences are GTSNPN and SVGIG (reference sequence). CDR3 loop: CAWSATYSGQIANYGYTF. CDR3 nucleotides: TGTGCCTGGAGTGCCACATACTCCGGACAGATAGCTAACTATGGCTACACCTTC.

The chain combines TRBV28 with TRBJ2-5; D may be TRBD2 (6 bases). The CDR3 length is 13 residues. Germline CDR1 is MDHEN and CDR2 is SYDVKM. V shed 5 bases and J shed 5 bases, with 12 bases lying between them. As DNA, the CDR3 is TGTGCCAGCAGTCAAACTAGCCTGGAGACCCAGTACTTC. Amino acids: CASSQTSLETQYF.

This chain links TRBV6-5 with TRBJ2-5; no clear D. Germline CDR1 reads MNHEY; CDR2 reads SVGAGI. V lost 2 bases and J 1 base, leaving 2 bases between the germline ends. The CDR3 length is 12 residues. As DNA, the CDR3 is TGTGCCAGCAGTTACGCCCAAGAGACCCAGTACTTC. Translating gives CASSYAQETQYF.

The V and J genes are TRBV20-1 and TRBJ2-3; tentative D call: TRBD2 (7 bases). The CDR3 contains 15 residues. Trimming shortened V by 5 bases and J by 6 bases, and 21 bases separated the two germline ends. Germline CDR1 is DFQATT and CDR2 is SNEGSKA (reference sequence). The CDR3 region has the DNA TGCAGTGCTCCAAGAGGGGGGGCCTTTATGGATACGCAGTATTTT. This encodes CSAPRGGAFMDTQYF.

This clonotype has more than one count but fewer than ten. The chain carries TRBV20-1 and TRBJ2-3, with D unresolved. The germline CDR1 and CDR2 sequences are DFQATT and SNEGSKA (reference sequence). The V end lost 3 bases, the J end lost 5 bases, and 15 bases lay between the germline ends. The CDR3 spans 14 residues. The CDR3, as DNA: TGCAGTGCTAGTATAGGCCCAGTTGGAGATACGCAGTATTTT. Translation: CSASIGPVGDTQYF.

J is TRBJ1-2 and V is TRBV19; possible D gene TRBD1, 6 bases. The CDR3 is 14 amino acids. Germline V gives CDR1 LNHDA, CDR2 SQIVND (reference sequence). The V end lost 4 bases, the J end lost 8 bases, and 17 bases lay between the germline ends. CDR3 sequence: CASSTTGRVGGYTF. CDR3 sequence (DNA): TGTGCCAGTAGTACGACAGGTCGGGTAGGCGGCTACACCTTC.

The chain links TRBV20-1 to TRBJ2-7; D ambiguous. The CDR3 sequence is 12 residues long. Trimming cost V 6 bases and J 0 bases, with 9 bases left between them. CDR1 is DFQATT, CDR2 SNEGSKA, per germline (reference sequence). The DNA of the CDR3 is TGCAGTGCAAAAATTAGCTCCTACGAGCAGTACTTC. It yields the protein CSAKISSYEQYF.

The V gene is TRBV7-2, the J gene TRBJ2-2; TRBD2 matches 12 bases. The CDR3 is 14 residues long. Per the germline V gene, CDR1 is SGHTA and CDR2 is FQGNSA. The ends lost 7 bases at V and 7 bases at J; junction bases unmatched: 4. The CDR3 DNA reads TGTGCCAGCAACTCGGGACTAGCGGGCGGGGAGCTGTTTTTT. It specifies CASNSGLAGGELFF.